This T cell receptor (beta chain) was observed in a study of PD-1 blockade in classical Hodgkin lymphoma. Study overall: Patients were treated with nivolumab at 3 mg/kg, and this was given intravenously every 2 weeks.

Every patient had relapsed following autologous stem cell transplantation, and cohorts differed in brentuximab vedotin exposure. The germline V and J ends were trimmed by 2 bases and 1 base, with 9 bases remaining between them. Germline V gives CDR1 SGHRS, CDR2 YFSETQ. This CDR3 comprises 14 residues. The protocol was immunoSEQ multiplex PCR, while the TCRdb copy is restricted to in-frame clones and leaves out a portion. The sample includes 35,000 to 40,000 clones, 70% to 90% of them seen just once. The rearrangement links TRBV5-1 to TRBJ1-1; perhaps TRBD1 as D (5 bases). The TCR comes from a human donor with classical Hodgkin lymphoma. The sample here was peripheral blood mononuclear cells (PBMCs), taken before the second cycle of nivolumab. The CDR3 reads CASSLQAWNTEAFF. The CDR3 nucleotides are TGCGCCAGCAGCTTACAGGCCTGGAACACTGAAGCTTTCTTT. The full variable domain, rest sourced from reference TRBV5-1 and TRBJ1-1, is KAGVTQTPRYLIKTRGQQVTLSCSPISGHRSVSWYQQTPGQGLQFLFEYFSETQRNKGNFPGRFSGRQFSNSRSEMNVSTLELGDSALYLCASSLQAWNTEAFFGQGTRLTVV.